What follows is one T cell receptor beta chain and its context. Busulfan-fludarabine conditioning, marrow transplant, and cyclophosphamide on days +3 and +4 were administered. Germline-derived CDR1 and CDR2 are SGHDT and YYEEEE. Trimming removed 6 bases at V and 1 base at J, with 16 bases between. The CDR3 contains 15 residues. Measured with immunoSEQ multiplex PCR; TCRdb has only the in-frame clones, and not every one. This repertoire holds about 14,000 clones, and none appear only once. These data come from a study of T cells after posttransplantation cyclophosphamide. The material was PBMCs, obtained 950 to 1,200 days after allogeneic stem cell transplant with posttransplant cyclophosphamide. The source of this sequence is a female patient aged 35-55 years who received an allogeneic stem cell transplant from a related donor, was CMV-positive, and had no GVHD. Some T cells may be provided by the graft donor. The genes are TRBV5-6 and TRBJ1-2; perhaps TRBD1 as D (5 bases). The CDR3 is CASTYWGASNYGYTF. The CDR3, as DNA: TGTGCCAGCACATATTGGGGCGCCAGTAACTATGGCTACACCTTC. The full variable domain, with the rest looked up from reference TRBV5-6 and TRBJ1-2, is DAGVTQSPTHLIKTRGQQVTLRCSPKSGHDTVSWYQQALGQGPQFIFQYYEEEERQRGNFPDRFSGHQFPNYSSELNVNALLLGDSALYLCASTYWGASNYGYTFGSGTRLTVV.